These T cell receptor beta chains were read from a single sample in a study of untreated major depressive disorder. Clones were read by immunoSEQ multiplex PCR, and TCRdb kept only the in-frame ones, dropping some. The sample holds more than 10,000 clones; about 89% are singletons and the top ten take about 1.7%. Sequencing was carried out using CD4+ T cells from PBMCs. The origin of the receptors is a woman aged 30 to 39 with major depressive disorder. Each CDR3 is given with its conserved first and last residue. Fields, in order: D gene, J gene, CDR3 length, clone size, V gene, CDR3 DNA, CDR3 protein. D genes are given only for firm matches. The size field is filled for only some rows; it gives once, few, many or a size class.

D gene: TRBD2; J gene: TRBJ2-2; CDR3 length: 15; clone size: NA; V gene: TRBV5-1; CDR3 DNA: TGCGCCAGCAGCCCCGGGACTAGAGACACCGGGGAGCTGTTTTTT; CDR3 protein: CASSPGTRDTGELFF
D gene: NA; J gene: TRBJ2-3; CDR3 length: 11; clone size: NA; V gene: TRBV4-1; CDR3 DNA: TGCGCCAGCAGCCAAGCAGATACGCAGTATTTT; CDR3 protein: CASSQADTQYF
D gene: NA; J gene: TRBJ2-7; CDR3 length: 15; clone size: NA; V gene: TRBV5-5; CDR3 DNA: TGTGCCAGCAGCTTGGTAGGGACCTCATCCTACGAGCAGTACTTC; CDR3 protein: CASSLVGTSSYEQYF
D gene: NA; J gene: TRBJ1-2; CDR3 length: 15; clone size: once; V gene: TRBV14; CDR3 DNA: TGTGCCAGCAGCCTATACGGGGGATGGAACTATGGCTACACCTTC; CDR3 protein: CASSLYGGWNYGYTF
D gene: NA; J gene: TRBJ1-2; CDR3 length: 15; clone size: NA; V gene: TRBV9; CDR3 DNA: TGTGCCAGCAGCACACAGTACGGGGGGCGCGGTGGCTACACCTTC; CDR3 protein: CASSTQYGGRGGYTF
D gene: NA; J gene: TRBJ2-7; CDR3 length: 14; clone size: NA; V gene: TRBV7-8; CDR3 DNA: TGTGCCAGCAGCTTAGACCCTGCCAGATACGAGCAGTACTTC; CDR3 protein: CASSLDPARYEQYF
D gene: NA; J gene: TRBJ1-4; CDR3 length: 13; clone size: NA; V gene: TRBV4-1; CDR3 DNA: TGCGCCAGCAGCCAGCTAACTAATGAAAAACTGTTTTTT; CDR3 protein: CASSQLTNEKLFF
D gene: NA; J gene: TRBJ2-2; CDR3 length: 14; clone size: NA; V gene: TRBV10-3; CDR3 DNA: TGTGCCATCAGTGAGATTGTGTCTTCCGGGGAGCTGTTTTTT; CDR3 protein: CAISEIVSSGELFF
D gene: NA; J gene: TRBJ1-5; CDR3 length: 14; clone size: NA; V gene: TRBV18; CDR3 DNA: TGTGCCAGCTCACCACAGAAGGATCTAGGGCCCCAGCATTTT; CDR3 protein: CASSPQKDLGPQHF
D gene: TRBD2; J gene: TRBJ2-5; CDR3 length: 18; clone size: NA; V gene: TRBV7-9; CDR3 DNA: TGTGCCAGCAGCTTCGGACTAGCGGGAGGGTTAGGACGGGAGACCCAGTACTTC; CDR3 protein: CASSFGLAGGLGRETQYF
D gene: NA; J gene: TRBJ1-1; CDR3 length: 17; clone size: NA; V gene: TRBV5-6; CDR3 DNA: TGTGCCAGCAGTCAAGGGACATGGTCAGGTAGGAACACTGAAGCTTTCTTT; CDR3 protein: CASSQGTWSGRNTEAFF
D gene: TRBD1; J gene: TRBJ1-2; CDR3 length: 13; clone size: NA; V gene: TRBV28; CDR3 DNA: TGTGCCAGCAGAGACGGGACAGGTTATGGCTACACCTTC; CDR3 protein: CASRDGTGYGYTF
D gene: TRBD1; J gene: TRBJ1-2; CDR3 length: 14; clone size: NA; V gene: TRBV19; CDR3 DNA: TGTGCCAGTAGTATATTAGGGGGCCAGCCTGGCTACACCTTC; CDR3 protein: CASSILGGQPGYTF
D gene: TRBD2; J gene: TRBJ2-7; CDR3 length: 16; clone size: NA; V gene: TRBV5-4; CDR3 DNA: TGTGCCAGCAGCTTGGCCTTTAGCGGGAGCCCTCCCGAGCAGTACTTC; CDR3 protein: CASSLAFSGSPPEQYF
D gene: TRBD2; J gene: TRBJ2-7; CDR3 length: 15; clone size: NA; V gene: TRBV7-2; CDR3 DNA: TGTGCCAGCAGCAAGACTAGCGGGGAGACCTACGAGCAGTACTTC; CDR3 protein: CASSKTSGETYEQYF
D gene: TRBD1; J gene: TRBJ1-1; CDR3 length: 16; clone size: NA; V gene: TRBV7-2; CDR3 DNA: TGTGCCAGCAGACCTTTCTGGGGACAGATTAACACTGAAGCTTTCTTT; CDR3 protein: CASRPFWGQINTEAFF
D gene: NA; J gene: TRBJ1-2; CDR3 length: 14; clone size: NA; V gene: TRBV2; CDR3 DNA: TGTGCCAGCAGTGGGGACGGAGCTAACTATGGCTACACCTTC; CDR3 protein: CASSGDGANYGYTF
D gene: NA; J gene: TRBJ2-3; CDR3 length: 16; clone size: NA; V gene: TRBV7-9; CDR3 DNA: TGTGCCAGCAGCTTACTCGGCAGGGAGGGCACAGATACGCAGTATTTT; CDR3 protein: CASSLLGREGTDTQYF
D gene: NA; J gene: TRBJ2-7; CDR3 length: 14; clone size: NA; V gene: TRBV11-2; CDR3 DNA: TGTGCCAGCAGCCCACCAACAGGAACCTACGAGCAGTACTTC; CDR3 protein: CASSPPTGTYEQYF
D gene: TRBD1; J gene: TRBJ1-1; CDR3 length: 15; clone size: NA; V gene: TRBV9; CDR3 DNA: TGTGCCAGCAGCTCTAGGACAGGGGGCATCTCTGAAGCTTTCTTT; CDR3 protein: CASSSRTGGISEAFF
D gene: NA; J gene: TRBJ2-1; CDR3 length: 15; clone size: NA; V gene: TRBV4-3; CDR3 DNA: TGCGCCAGCAGCCAACCGGGACCGTACTCGGGGGAGCAGTTCTTC; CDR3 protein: CASSQPGPYSGEQFF
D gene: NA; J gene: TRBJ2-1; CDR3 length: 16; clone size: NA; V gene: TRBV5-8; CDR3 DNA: TGTGCCACCTACCTCTCAGGCCTGATTACTTCCAATGAGCAGTTCTTC; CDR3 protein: CATYLSGLITSNEQFF
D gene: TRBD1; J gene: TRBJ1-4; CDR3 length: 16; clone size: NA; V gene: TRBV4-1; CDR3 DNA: TGCGCCAGCAGCCCGATCAGGGGACAGGGTAATGAAAAACTGTTTTTT; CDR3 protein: CASSPIRGQGNEKLFF
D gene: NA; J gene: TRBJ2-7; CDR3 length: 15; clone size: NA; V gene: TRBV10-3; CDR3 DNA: TGTGCCATCAGTGAGTCGAAAGGGGGGGCTTACGAGCAGTACTTC; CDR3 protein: CAISESKGGAYEQYF
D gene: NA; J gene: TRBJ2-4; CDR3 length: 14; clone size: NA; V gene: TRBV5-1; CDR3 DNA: TGCGCCAGCAGCTTGGACTTAGCCAAAAACATTCAGTACTTC; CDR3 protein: CASSLDLAKNIQYF
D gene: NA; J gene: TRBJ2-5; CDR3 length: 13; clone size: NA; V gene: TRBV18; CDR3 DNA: TGTGCCAGCTCACCGGGCCCTCAAGAGACCCAGTACTTC; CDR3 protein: CASSPGPQETQYF
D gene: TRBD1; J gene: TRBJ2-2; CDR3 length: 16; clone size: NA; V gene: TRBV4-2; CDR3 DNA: TGTGCCAGCAGCCAAGAGGCCCAGGGGGCGACCGGGGAGCTGTTTTTT; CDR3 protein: CASSQEAQGATGELFF
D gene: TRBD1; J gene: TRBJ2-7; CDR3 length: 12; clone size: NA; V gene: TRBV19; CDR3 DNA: TGTGCCAGTACGGACAGGGGCTACGAGCAGTACTTC; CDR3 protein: CASTDRGYEQYF
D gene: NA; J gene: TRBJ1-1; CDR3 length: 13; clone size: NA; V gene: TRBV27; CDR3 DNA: TGTGCCAGCAGTTTAAGGTCGAACACTGAAGCTTTCTTT; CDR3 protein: CASSLRSNTEAFF
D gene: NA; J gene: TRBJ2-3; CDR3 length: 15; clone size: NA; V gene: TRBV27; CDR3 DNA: TGTGCCAGCATCCTAGGAACCAGAAGCACAGATACGCAGTATTTT; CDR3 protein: CASILGTRSTDTQYF
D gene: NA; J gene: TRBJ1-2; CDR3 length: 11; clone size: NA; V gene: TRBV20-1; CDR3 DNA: TGCAGTGCTAGTATCAGCTATGGCTACACCTTC; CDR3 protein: CSASISYGYTF
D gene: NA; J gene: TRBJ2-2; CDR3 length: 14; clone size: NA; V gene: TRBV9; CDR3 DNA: TGTGCCAGCAGCACAACATGGAGCACCGGGGAGCTGTTTTTT; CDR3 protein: CASSTTWSTGELFF
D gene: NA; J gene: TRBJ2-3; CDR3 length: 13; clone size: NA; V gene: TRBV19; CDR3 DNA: TGTGCCAGTATGGGACCTAACACAGATACGCAGTATTTT; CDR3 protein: CASMGPNTDTQYF
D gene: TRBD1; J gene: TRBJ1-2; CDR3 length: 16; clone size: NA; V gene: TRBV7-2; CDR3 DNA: TGTGCCAGCAGCTTGACATCCGGGACAGCCCTATTCGGCTACACCTTC; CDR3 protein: CASSLTSGTALFGYTF
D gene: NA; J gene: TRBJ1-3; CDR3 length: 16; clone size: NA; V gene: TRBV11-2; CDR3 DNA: TGTGCCAGCACCGCCGTGGGGGTTCTAGAGGGAAACACCATATATTTT; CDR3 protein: CASTAVGVLEGNTIYF
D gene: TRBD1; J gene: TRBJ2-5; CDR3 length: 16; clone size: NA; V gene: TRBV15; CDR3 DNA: TGTGCCACCAGCTCCGGGGGACAGGGGGCATGGGAGACCCAGTACTTC; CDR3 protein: CATSSGGQGAWETQYF
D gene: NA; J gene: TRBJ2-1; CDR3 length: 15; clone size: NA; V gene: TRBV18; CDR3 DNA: TGTGCCAGCTCACCAGTAACAGGGACCTACAATGAGCAGTTCTTC; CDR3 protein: CASSPVTGTYNEQFF
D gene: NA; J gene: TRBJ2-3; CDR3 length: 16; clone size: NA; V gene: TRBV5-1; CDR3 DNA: TGCGCCAGCAGCCCCGGGACAGCGGGAGTCACAGATACGCAGTATTTT; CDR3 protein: CASSPGTAGVTDTQYF
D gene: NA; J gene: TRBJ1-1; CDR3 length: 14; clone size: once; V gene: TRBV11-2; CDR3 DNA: TGTGCCAGCAGCTTAGAGGGGGGGAGGACTGAAGCTTTCTTT; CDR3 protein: CASSLEGGRTEAFF
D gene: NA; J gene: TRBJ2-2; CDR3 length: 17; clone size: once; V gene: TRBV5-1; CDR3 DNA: TGCGCCAGCAGCTTGGCCGTGAGGCAGGGAGGCACCGGGGAGCTGTTTTTT; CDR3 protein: CASSLAVRQGGTGELFF
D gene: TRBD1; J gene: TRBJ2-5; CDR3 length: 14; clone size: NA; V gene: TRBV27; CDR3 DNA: TGTGCCAGCAGCCAACAGGGGCGGCAAGAGACCCAGTACTTC; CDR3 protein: CASSQQGRQETQYF
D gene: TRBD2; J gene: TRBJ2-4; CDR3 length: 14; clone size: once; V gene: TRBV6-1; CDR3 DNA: TGTGCCAGCAGTGTCATGACTAGCGAAAACATTCAGTACTTC; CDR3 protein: CASSVMTSENIQYF
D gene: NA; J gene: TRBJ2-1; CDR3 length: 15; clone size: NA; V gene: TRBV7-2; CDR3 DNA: TGTGCCAGCAGCACGGGGGACCCCGCCTACAATGAGCAGTTCTTC; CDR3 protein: CASSTGDPAYNEQFF
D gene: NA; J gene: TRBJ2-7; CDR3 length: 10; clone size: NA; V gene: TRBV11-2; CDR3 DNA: TGTGCCAGCTCGTCCTACGAGCAGTACTTC; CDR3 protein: CASSSYEQYF
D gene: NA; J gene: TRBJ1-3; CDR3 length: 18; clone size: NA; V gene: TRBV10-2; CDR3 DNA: TGCGCCAGCAGTCGGAACTCCTTGGGCATCCTCTCTGGAAACACCATATATTTT; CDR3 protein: CASSRNSLGILSGNTIYF
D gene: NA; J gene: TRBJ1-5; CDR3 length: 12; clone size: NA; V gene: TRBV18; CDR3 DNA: TGTGCCAGCTCACGATCCAATCAGCCCCAGCATTTT; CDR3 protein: CASSRSNQPQHF
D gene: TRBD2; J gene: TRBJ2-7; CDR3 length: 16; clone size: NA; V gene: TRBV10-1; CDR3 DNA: TGCGCCAGCAGTGAGTCATCCGGGACTAGCGGGAGCGAGCAGTACTTC; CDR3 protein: CASSESSGTSGSEQYF